The sequence of this T cell receptor beta chain was determined in a study of identical twins. Study conclusions and caveats: Conclusions were drawn cross-sectionally by statistical analysis, without following the same donors.

This clonotype showed up many times. Its antigen is unknown. In TCRdb, the 5' RACE reads were re-called with MiXCR into one record per CDR3 protein. The table has about 660,000 distinct CDR3 sequences, 8.5% to 9.5% seen once. The CDR3 loop spans 14 amino acids. The V and J ends lost 3 bases and 4 bases respectively, with 11 bases between them. Germline V gene data show CDR1 as SEHNR and CDR2 as FQNEAQ (reference sequence). Another study also made use of these data, one on yellow fever vaccine responses in identical twins.

Sequenced material: PBMCs. This clonotype was sampled from a woman between 18 and 29 years old in good health. This chain links TRBV7-9 with TRBJ2-3; D may correspond to TRBD1 or TRBD2 (6 bases each). This CDR3 reads CASSLAGTSDTQYF. CDR3 in DNA: TGTGCCAGCAGCTTGGCGGGGACATCAGATACGCAGTATTTT.